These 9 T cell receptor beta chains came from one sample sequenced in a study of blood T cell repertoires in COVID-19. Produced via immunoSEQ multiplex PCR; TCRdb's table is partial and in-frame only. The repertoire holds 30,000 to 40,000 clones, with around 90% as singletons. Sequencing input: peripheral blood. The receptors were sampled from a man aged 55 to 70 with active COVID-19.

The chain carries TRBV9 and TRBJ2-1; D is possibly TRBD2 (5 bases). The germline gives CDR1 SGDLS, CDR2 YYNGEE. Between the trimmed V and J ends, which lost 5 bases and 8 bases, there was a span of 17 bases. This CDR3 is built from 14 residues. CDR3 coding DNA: TGTGCCAGCAGTGGACTCCCTCATAAGGATGAGCAGTTCTTC. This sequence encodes CASSGLPHKDEQFF.

CDR3 protein: CASRANSGAYEQYF. Written as DNA, the CDR3 is TGTGCCAGCAGAGCGAATAGCGGGGCGTACGAGCAGTACTTC. V and J are TRBV6-6 and TRBJ2-7; 8 nucleotides line up with TRBD2. Germline V gives CDR1 MNHNY, CDR2 SVGAGI (reference sequence). The CDR3 is 14 residues long. Unmatched junction bases numbered 8, after V lost 6 bases and J lost 4 bases.

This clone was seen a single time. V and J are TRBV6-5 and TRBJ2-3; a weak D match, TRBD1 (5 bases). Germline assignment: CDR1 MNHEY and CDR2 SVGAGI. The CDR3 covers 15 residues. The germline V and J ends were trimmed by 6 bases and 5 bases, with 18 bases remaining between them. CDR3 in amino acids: CASSSGHPRLDTQYF. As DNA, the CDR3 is TGTGCCAGCAGCTCTGGACACCCACGGCTAGATACGCAGTATTTT.

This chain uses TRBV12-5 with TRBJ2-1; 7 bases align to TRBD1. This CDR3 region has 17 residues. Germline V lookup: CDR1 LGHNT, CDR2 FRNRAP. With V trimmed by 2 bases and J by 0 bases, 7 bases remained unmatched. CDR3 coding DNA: TGTGCTAGTGGTTTGCCCCTAGGGGGCGCCTCCTACAATGAGCAGTTCTTC. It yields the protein CASGLPLGGASYNEQFF.

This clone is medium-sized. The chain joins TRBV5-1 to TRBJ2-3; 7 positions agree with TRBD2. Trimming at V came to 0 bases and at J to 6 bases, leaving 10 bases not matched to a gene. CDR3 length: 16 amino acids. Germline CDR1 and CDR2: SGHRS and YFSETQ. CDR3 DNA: TGCGCCAGCAGCTTGGCCGGGGGGAGGCGGTGGGATACGCAGTATTTT. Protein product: CASSLAGGRRWDTQYF.

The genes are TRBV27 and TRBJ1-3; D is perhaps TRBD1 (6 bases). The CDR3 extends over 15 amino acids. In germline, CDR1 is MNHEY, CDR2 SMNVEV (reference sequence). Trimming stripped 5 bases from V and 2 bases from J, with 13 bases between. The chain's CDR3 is CASSGGTRPGNTIYF. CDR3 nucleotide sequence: TGTGCCAGCAGTGGGGGCACTCGCCCTGGAAACACCATATATTTT.

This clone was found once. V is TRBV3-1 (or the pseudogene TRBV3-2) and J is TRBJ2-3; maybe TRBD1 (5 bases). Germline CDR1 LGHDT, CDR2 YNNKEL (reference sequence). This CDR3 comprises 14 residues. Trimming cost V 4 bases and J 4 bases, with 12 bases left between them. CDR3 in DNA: TGTGCCAGCAGCCGCGGTGGGGCCGCAGATACGCAGTATTTT. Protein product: CASSRGGAADTQYF.

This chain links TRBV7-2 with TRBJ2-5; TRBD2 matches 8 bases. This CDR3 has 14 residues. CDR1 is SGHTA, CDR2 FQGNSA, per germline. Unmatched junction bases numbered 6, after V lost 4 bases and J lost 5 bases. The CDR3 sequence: CASSWSGGGETQYF. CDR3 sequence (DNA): TGTGCCAGCAGCTGGAGCGGGGGAGGGGAGACCCAGTACTTC.

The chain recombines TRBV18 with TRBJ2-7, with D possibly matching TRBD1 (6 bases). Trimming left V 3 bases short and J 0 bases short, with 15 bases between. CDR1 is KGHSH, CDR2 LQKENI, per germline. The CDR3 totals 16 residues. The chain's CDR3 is CASSPQTGFVSYEQYF. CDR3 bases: TGTGCCAGCTCACCCCAGACAGGCTTTGTCTCCTACGAGCAGTACTTC. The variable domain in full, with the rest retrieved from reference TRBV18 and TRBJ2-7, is NAGVMQNPRHLVRRRGQEARLRCSPMKGHSHVYWYRQLPEEGLKFMVYLQKENIIDESGMPKERFSAEFPKEGPSILRIQQVVRGDSAAYFCASSPQTGFVSYEQYFGPGTRLTVT.